These 23 T cell receptor beta chains came from one sample sequenced in a study of Tregs in tolerant kidney transplant recipients. Sequencing used immunoSEQ multiplex PCR; TCRdb keeps in-frame clones, though not all of them. The top ten hold more than 4% of the sample, which has tens of thousands of clones, about four fifths seen once. Sequences were obtained from CD4+ T cells from blood. The source of these receptors is a human donor in good health.

The chain uses TRBV7-2 and TRBJ1-2, with D perhaps TRBD1 (5 bases). Trimming shortened V by 3 bases and J by 7 bases, and 18 bases separated the two germline ends. The germline V gene has CDR1 SGHTA and CDR2 FQGNSA. CDR3 length equals 15 residues. Written as DNA, the CDR3 is TGTGCCAGCAGCTTCCCGGCGGCGGGGCTGGGTGGCTACACCTTC. Residues: CASSFPAAGLGGYTF. Together with reference TRBV7-2 and TRBJ1-2, the CDR3 gives the full variable domain: GAGVSQSPSNKVTEKGKDVELRCDPISGHTALYWYRQSLGQGLEFLIYFQGNSAPDKSGLPSDRFSAERTGGSVSTLTIQRTQQEDSAVYLCASSFPAAGLGGYTFGSGTRLTVV.

The V gene is TRBV5-4, the J gene TRBJ1-4; 8 positions agree with TRBD1. The V segment lost 0 bases and the J segment 7 bases; nucleotides outside the gene matches: 2. CDR3 length equals 14 residues. Germline CDR1 SGHNT, CDR2 YYREEE (reference sequence). CDR3 sequence (DNA): TGTGCCAGCAGCTTGGGTACAGGGGGTGAAAAACTGTTTTTT. This sequence encodes CASSLGTGGEKLFF.

Turning to this clone: The same CDR3 arises from other DNA sequences in this sample as well. This sequence joins TRBV7-2 and TRBJ1-2; a possible D gene is TRBD1 (5 bases). V lost 1 base to trimming and J lost 4 bases, with 7 bases between them. The CDR3 contains 13 residues. Germline-derived CDR1 and CDR2 are SGHTA and FQGNSA. The CDR3 reads CASSLDRSYGYTF. In DNA, the CDR3 is TGTGCCAGCAGCTTAGACAGGAGCTATGGCTACACCTTC.

This clone was counted once. The J gene is TRBJ2-1, the V gene TRBV5-5; 7 bases are shared with TRBD2. The CDR3 length is 15 residues. Germline V gene lookup returns CDR1 SGHKS and CDR2 YYEKEE (reference sequence). J was trimmed by 5 bases and V by 7 bases; bases with no gene match: 12. The CDR3, as DNA: TGTGCCAGCGGCCCCTATGCTAGCGGACACAATGAGCAGTTCTTC. Its protein product is CASGPYASGHNEQFF.

This chain links TRBV4-2 with TRBJ2-5; 10 bases are a match to TRBD2. CDR3 length: 18 residues. Germline trimming cut 0 bases from V and 4 bases from J; bases unmatched to any gene: 11. Looked up from germline, CDR1 is LGHNA and CDR2 is YNFKEQ. The CDR3 DNA sequence: TGTGCCAGCAGCCAAGACAGGGGTGGGGGACTAGCGACAGAGACCCAGTACTTC. Its protein product is CASSQDRGGGLATETQYF.

The chain links TRBV11-3 to TRBJ2-3; no clear D. The germline gives CDR1 SGHNT, CDR2 YENEEA. With 6 bases removed from V and 3 bases from J, the gap between germline ends came to 13 bases. The CDR3 is made up of 14 amino acids. The CDR3 is CASSQAHGTDTQYF. CDR3 coding DNA: TGTGCCAGCAGTCAGGCCCACGGGACAGATACGCAGTATTTT.

This chain uses TRBV6-1 with TRBJ2-7; D uncertain. V lost 6 bases and J lost 5, with 8 bases in between. Germline V gene data show CDR1 as MNHNS and CDR2 as SASEGT. This CDR3 region has 11 residues. This chain's CDR3 is CASRRVNEQYF. The CDR3 nucleotides read TGTGCCAGCAGACGGGTGAACGAGCAGTACTTC.

The chain is built from TRBV29-1 and TRBJ1-4; the D gene is possibly TRBD1 (5 bases). V shed 4 bases and J shed 2 bases, with 8 bases lying between them. The CDR3 totals 13 residues. Looked up from germline, CDR1 is SQVTM and CDR2 is ANQGSEA. The CDR3 is CSVGGRTNEKLFF. The DNA for the CDR3 is TGCAGCGTTGGGGGCAGGACTAATGAAAAACTGTTTTTT.

The chain joins TRBV19 to TRBJ1-2, with D possibly being TRBD1 (5 bases). V was cut by 3 bases and J by 0 bases, with 14 bases left in between. Per the germline V gene, CDR1 is LNHDA and CDR2 is SQIVND (reference sequence). The CDR3 extends over 16 amino acids. CDR3 sequence (DNA): TGTGCCAGTAGTATGTCCACGACAGTTCCTAACTATGGCTACACCTTC. Its protein product is CASSMSTTVPNYGYTF.

CDR3: CASSRIALAGLWSYNEQFF. CDR3 nucleotides: TGTGCCAGCAGCCGGATCGCCCTAGCGGGATTATGGTCCTACAATGAGCAGTTCTTC. This rearrangement joins TRBV11-2 to TRBJ2-1; 9 nucleotides match TRBD2. Germline-derived CDR1 and CDR2 are SGHAT and FQNNGV. The CDR3 has 19 amino acids. The V gene end was trimmed by 5 bases and the J gene end by 1 base; junction bases not matched to a gene: 15.

V usage is TRBV6-4 and J usage is TRBJ2-1, with D tentatively TRBD2 (6 bases). The length of the CDR3 is 15 residues. V lost 7 bases, J lost 0 bases, and 13 bases lay in between. The germline CDR1 and CDR2 sequences are MRHNA and SNTAGT. DNA of the CDR3: TGTGCCAGCAAGGCTAGCGAGGGCTCCTACAATGAGCAGTTCTTC. Amino acids: CASKASEGSYNEQFF.

The V gene is TRBV2, the J gene TRBJ1-1; a possible D gene is TRBD1 (6 bases). CDR3 size: 15 residues. Germline CDR1 is SNHLY and CDR2 is FYNNEI. Between the trimmed V and J ends, which lost 1 base and 1 base, there was a span of 10 bases. The CDR3: CASSEGRGRNTEAFF. DNA for the CDR3: TGTGCCAGCAGTGAAGGGCGGGGGCGGAACACTGAAGCTTTCTTT.

The rearrangement joins TRBV28 to TRBJ1-2; 9 bases line up with TRBD1. The CDR3 extends over 18 amino acids. Germline CDR1 and CDR2: MDHEN and SYDVKM. The V gene end was trimmed by 6 bases and the J gene end by 4 bases; junction bases not matched to a gene: 18. CDR3 sequence reads: CASSWSPSRTGEAYGYTF. The DNA of the CDR3 is TGTGCCAGCAGCTGGTCTCCGAGTAGGACAGGGGAGGCCTATGGCTACACCTTC.

The CDR3 reads CASSAFSGYTDTQYF. The DNA of the CDR3 is TGTGCCAGCAGCGCTTTCAGCGGGTACACAGATACGCAGTATTTT. The V gene is TRBV5-6, the J gene TRBJ2-3; TRBD2 is a possible D gene (6 bases). The V gene's germline CDR1 is SGHDT and CDR2 YYEEEE. Between the trimmed V and J ends, which lost 4 bases and 2 bases, there was a span of 14 bases. CDR3 length: 15 residues.

This clone has more than one count but fewer than ten. This sequence joins TRBV5-1 and TRBJ2-7; tentatively, D is TRBD2 (7 bases). The CDR3 runs to 15 residues. V lost 0 bases, J lost 2 bases, and 12 bases lay in between. Germline V gives CDR1 SGHRS, CDR2 YFSETQ. The CDR3 loop reads CASSLEGGGPYEQYF. The CDR3 nucleotides are TGCGCCAGCAGCTTGGAGGGCGGGGGCCCCTACGAGCAGTACTTC.

The genes are TRBV5-6 and TRBJ1-1; D is undetermined. Trimming cost V 4 bases and J 5 bases, with 24 bases left between them. Germline CDR1 and CDR2: SGHDT and YYEEEE. The CDR3 has 17 residues. CDR3 nucleotide sequence: TGTGCCAGCAGCCCGGGATCATGGCGGCAGGTTGGGACTGAAGCTTTCTTT. It translates to CASSPGSWRQVGTEAFF.

This clone was seen more than once but under ten times. The chain combines TRBV19 with TRBJ1-4; a weak D match, TRBD1 (5 bases). Per the germline V gene, CDR1 is LNHDA and CDR2 is SQIVND (reference sequence). The V gene lost 5 bases and the J gene lost 8 bases, with 15 bases spanning the gap. CDR3 size: 14 residues. The CDR3 region has the DNA TGTGCCAGTAGTTTCCGGGACGGGCGAGAAAAACTGTTTTTT. This codes for CASSFRDGREKLFF.

The chain couples TRBV7-2 to TRBJ2-5, with TRBD1 as a possible D gene (5 bases). Germline CDR1 and CDR2: SGHTA and FQGNSA. The V and J ends lost 1 base and 5 bases respectively, with 11 bases between them. The CDR3 length is 14 residues. In DNA form, the CDR3 reads TGTGCCAGCAGCTTAGACAGGTGGCGCGAGACCCAGTACTTC. It is translated as CASSLDRWRETQYF.

The chain links TRBV7-6 to TRBJ2-7; D unresolved. Looked up from germline, CDR1 is SGHVS and CDR2 is FNYEAQ. CDR3 length equals 12 residues. V was pared by 0 bases and J by 6 bases, with 6 bases between. CDR3 bases: TGTGCCAGCAGCTTAGCGCGAGGCGAGCAGTACTTC. The encoded protein is CASSLARGEQYF.

In its sample, this clone was seen once. The J gene is TRBJ2-5, the V gene TRBV4-2; TRBD2 aligns across 12 bases. Germline CDR1 is LGHNA and CDR2 is YNFKEQ. With V trimmed by 4 bases and J by 4 bases, 7 bases remained unmatched. The CDR3 loop spans 16 amino acids. CDR3 sequence reads: CASSLGLAGPIETQYF. CDR3 DNA sequence: TGTGCCAGCAGCCTGGGACTAGCGGGCCCTATAGAGACCCAGTACTTC.

This chain joins TRBV18 and TRBJ2-1; D is ambiguous. Looked up from germline, CDR1 is KGHSH and CDR2 is LQKENI. The CDR3 consists of 16 residues. V lost 1 base and J lost 5, with 15 bases in between. In nucleotides, the CDR3 is TGTGCCAGCTCACCACGCCCAGGTAGTGAAAACAATGAGCAGTTCTTC. This translates into CASSPRPGSENNEQFF.

The chain uses TRBV5-5 and TRBJ1-2; D ambiguous. The CDR3 runs 13 residues. Trimming cost V 4 bases and J 2 bases, with 9 bases left between them. CDR1 and CDR2 from the germline V gene are SGHKS and YYEKEE (reference sequence). The CDR3 loop is CASSPGINYGYTF. In DNA form, the CDR3 reads TGTGCCAGCAGCCCCGGGATCAACTATGGCTACACCTTC.

The chain carries TRBV6-1 and TRBJ2-7; 12 positions match TRBD2. Germline loops: CDR1 MNHNS, CDR2 SASEGT. V lost 4 bases to trimming and J lost 4 bases; unmatched junction nucleotides: 5. The CDR3 contains 15 residues. The CDR3 coding sequence is TGTGCCAGCAGTGCGACTAGCGGGAGTCCTTACGAGCAGTACTTC. It is translated as CASSATSGSPYEQYF.